This T cell receptor (beta chain) comes out of a study of blood T cell repertoires in COVID-19. Profiled with immunoSEQ multiplex PCR; TCRdb holds only in-frame clones, not every one. Of 95,000 to 100,000 clones listed, around 84% were seen once; the top ten hold approximately 15%. Germline assignment: CDR1 MNHGY and CDR2 SAAAGT. V was cut by 7 bases and J by 1 base, with 19 bases left in between. The CDR3 is made up of 16 amino acids. V is TRBV6-8 and J is TRBJ1-1; a possible D gene is TRBD1 (6 bases). Sample: peripheral blood. This TCR was sampled from a woman aged 55-69 years with acute or convalescent COVID-19. The CDR3 region is CASTRGTGTSNTEAFF. The CDR3 DNA reads TGTGCCAGCACCAGGGGTACAGGGACATCGAACACTGAAGCTTTCTTT.